This TCR beta chain was found in a study of cytomegalovirus exposure and HLA in healthy donors. Study overall: Per a later analysis, the roughly 670 first-cohort and under 150 validation repertoires shared one platform.

The CDR3 is 15 amino acids. CDR1 is LNHNV, CDR2 YYDKDF, per germline (reference sequence). Trimming removed 7 bases from V and 0 bases from J; junction bases left unmatched: 7. Clones were read by immunoSEQ multiplex PCR, and TCRdb kept only the in-frame ones, dropping some. The sample lists 150,000 to 200,000 clones; 80% to 90% were seen once. Separate from the approximately 670-subject first cohort, the roughly 110-subject validation cohort was the one that the donors belonged to. Points on this clone: Its cognate antigen is unknown.

Study-wide results and limits: High sensitivity and specificity were reportedly achieved when the classifier diagnosed cytomegalovirus status. The study recorded 150 to 200 TCR beta chains that were cytomegalovirus-associated.

J is TRBJ2-3 and V is TRBV15; 7 bases align to TRBD1. The sample consisted of PBMCs. The TCR sequence derives from a woman aged 25 to 39 in good health and CMV-seronegative. This CDR3 is CATTATGWSTDTQYF. The DNA for the CDR3 is TGTGCCACCACCGCGACAGGGTGGAGCACAGATACGCAGTATTTT.